Listed here are 8 T cell receptor beta chains from one sample, sequenced in a study of cytomegalovirus exposure and HLA in healthy donors (dated by TCRdb to 2017 to 2019). The library came from the immunoSEQ multiplex PCR assay. A mixture of 60 forward primers for TCR Vbeta segments and 13 reverse primers for TCR Jbeta segments was used in the multiplex PCR. Sourced from immuneACCESS, this table was stored by TCRdb with only in-frame sequences that have V and J called. A share of the clones is absent; for the studies checked, an unresolved V gene accounts for under half, and the remainder has no known explanation. The sample table shows more than 95,000 clones, and roughly 74% are seen once. The top ten hold around 3.9% of the sample. The sequencing input was PBMCs. These receptors were taken from a woman aged 45 to 65 in good health and CMV-seropositive.

This clone showed up just a few times. The rearrangement joins TRBV27 to TRBJ1-2; D gene ambiguous. The V and J ends lost 6 bases and 9 bases respectively, with 23 bases between them. This CDR3 comprises 15 residues. The germline CDR1 and CDR2 sequences are MNHEY and SMNVEV (reference sequence). In DNA form, the CDR3 reads TGTGCCAGCAGGTCACCGCGGGGTTTAAGGGAAAGCTACACCTTC. Encoded protein: CASRSPRGLRESYTF.

Here the CDR3 reads CASSPTSVGTDTQYF. The DNA of the CDR3 is TGTGCCAGCAGCCCGACTAGCGTGGGCACAGATACGCAGTATTTT. The chain has TRBV7-3 and TRBJ2-3; 8 bases are a match to TRBD2. The CDR3 totals 15 residues. The V gene's germline CDR1 is SGHTA and CDR2 FQGTGA. Trimming removed 5 bases from V and 1 base from J; junction bases left unmatched: 5.

The genes are TRBV19 and TRBJ2-2; D is undetermined. CDR3 size: 14 residues. CDR1 LNHDA and CDR2 SQIVND come from the germline V gene (reference sequence). V lost 5 bases and J 3 bases, leaving 10 bases between the germline ends. CDR3 sequence: CASSVLRDTGELFF. CDR3 nucleotides: TGTGCCAGTAGTGTTCTCCGGGACACCGGGGAGCTGTTTTTT.

The rearrangement joins TRBV6-5 to TRBJ1-5; TRBD1 matches at 9 bases. CDR1 and CDR2 from the germline V gene are MNHEY and SVGAGI. V was pared by 6 bases and J by 4 bases, with 7 bases of the junction left unmatched. This CDR3 has 15 residues. This chain's CDR3 is CASSFEGTGNQPQHF. In nucleotides, the CDR3 is TGTGCCAGCAGCTTTGAAGGGACAGGGAATCAGCCCCAGCATTTT.

V usage is TRBV11-3 and J usage is TRBJ2-3; tentative D call: TRBD1 (5 bases). V was shortened by 2 bases and J by 6 bases, with 18 bases between the two germline ends. This CDR3 has 16 amino acids. CDR1 SGHNT and CDR2 YENEEA come from the germline V gene. DNA for the CDR3: TGTGCCAGCAGCTTAAGGGATACAGGACCCGAGGATACGCAGTATTTT. As protein: CASSLRDTGPEDTQYF.

This rearrangement joins TRBV7-2 to TRBJ2-7, with D possibly TRBD1 on 6 matching bases. V was trimmed by 5 bases and J by 2 bases, leaving 16 bases between them. Germline V CDR1 and CDR2: SGHTA, FQGNSA. This CDR3 is 15 amino acids long. The CDR3 DNA sequence: TGTGCCAGCAGCCTATCGACAGGCCGAACCTACGAGCAGTACTTC. Translating it yields CASSLSTGRTYEQYF.

The chain is built from TRBV2 and TRBJ1-5, with TRBD1 matching over 9 bases. The V segment lost 4 bases and the J segment 2 bases; nucleotides outside the gene matches: 0. The CDR3 is 14 amino acids. CDR1 SNHLY and CDR2 FYNNEI come from the germline V gene. CDR3 residues: CASSGDRGNQPQHF. The CDR3 coding sequence is TGTGCCAGCAGTGGGGACAGGGGCAATCAGCCCCAGCATTTT.

The chain carries TRBV5-1 and TRBJ2-3; D may be TRBD1 (5 bases). This CDR3 spans 14 amino acids. Deletions cut 0 bases from V and 3 bases from J, with 8 bases between. In germline, CDR1 is SGHRS, CDR2 YFSETQ. The CDR3 reads CASSLGQITDTQYF. The CDR3, as DNA: TGCGCCAGCAGCTTGGGACAGATTACAGATACGCAGTATTTT.